These T cell receptor beta chains were read from a single sample in a study of T-cell reconstitution after alpha-beta-depleted transplantation in children. TCRdb reprocessed the PCR reads with MiXCR, giving one entry per CDR3 protein. The data show about 300,000 distinct CDR3 sequences, with over 9.5% seen just once and 7% to 9.5% held by the top ten. Sequenced here: PBMCs, sampled before TCRalphabeta/CD19-depleted stem cell transplant. All receptors come from a boy under two years old with acute myeloid leukemia, due to receive a stem cell transplant. The CDR3 runs from the conserved cysteine through the conserved F or W. Each record gives: clone size, J gene, D gene, V gene, CDR3 DNA, CDR3 protein. D genes are given only for firm matches. Where a row states a size, it is once, few, many or the class of an expanded clone; other rows omit it.

abundance: many; j_gene: TRBJ2-2; d_gene: NA; v_gene: TRBV5-1; CDR3nt: TGCGCCAGCAGCTTGTCTACAGGGACCAACACCGGGGAGCTGTTTTTT; CDR3aa: CASSLSTGTNTGELFF
abundance: many; j_gene: TRBJ1-4; d_gene: NA; v_gene: TRBV28; CDR3nt: TGTGCCAGCAGTTTCTCAGGCCCTGGTGAAAAACTGTTTTTT; CDR3aa: CASSFSGPGEKLFF
abundance: many; j_gene: TRBJ2-2; d_gene: TRBD1; v_gene: TRBV4-3; CDR3nt: TGCGCCAGCAGCCAAATTAAGTTCCTTACCAGGGGGCTCACCGGGGAGCTGTTTTTT; CDR3aa: CASSQIKFLTRGLTGELFF
abundance: few; j_gene: TRBJ2-7; d_gene: NA; v_gene: TRBV20-1; CDR3nt: TGCAGTGCTAGAGATGGCGGGGGCCAGGTCGGGCAGTACTTC; CDR3aa: CSARDGGGQVGQYF
abundance: NA; j_gene: TRBJ2-3; d_gene: TRBD2; v_gene: TRBV12-3/TRBV12-4; CDR3nt: TGTGCCAGCAGTTCCACTAGCGGGGTACGTGCTAGCACAGATACGCAGTATTTT; CDR3aa: CASSSTSGVRASTDTQYF
abundance: few; j_gene: TRBJ2-1; d_gene: NA; v_gene: TRBV19; CDR3nt: TGTGCCAGTAGCCTCCTCTCGGGAACCAGAAATGAGCAGTTCTTC; CDR3aa: CASSLLSGTRNEQFF
abundance: many; j_gene: TRBJ1-2; d_gene: TRBD1; v_gene: TRBV20-1; CDR3nt: TGCAGTGCTAGAGAGGAGGGACAGGCCGGCTTC; CDR3aa: CSAREEGQAGF
abundance: many; j_gene: TRBJ2-3; d_gene: TRBD2; v_gene: TRBV27; CDR3nt: TGTGCCAGCAGTCTTAGCGGGCCACCCCCTAATACGCAGTATTTT; CDR3aa: CASSLSGPPPNTQYF
abundance: many; j_gene: TRBJ2-7; d_gene: NA; v_gene: TRBV20-1; CDR3nt: TGCAGTGCTCCACGCCCTGTACCACCCGACGAGCAGTACTTC; CDR3aa: CSAPRPVPPDEQYF
abundance: many; j_gene: TRBJ2-7; d_gene: TRBD2; v_gene: TRBV10-2; CDR3nt: TGCGCCAGCAGGCCTAGCGGGGCCTACGAGCAGTACTTC; CDR3aa: CASRPSGAYEQYF